The T cell receptor beta chain under discussion was sequenced for a study of blood T cell repertoires in COVID-19. Study-level background: Collection of acute and convalescent COVID-19 samples took place in the United States, Italy and Spain. Nucleic acid was either cDNA or gDNA, and it came from T cells, B-cell-depleted T cells, or PBMCs.

As originally analysed: From reference gene primer amplification, estimates of nucleated cell counts were derived. Sequenced by immunoSEQ multiplex PCR; TCRdb stores in-frame clones only, minus some. For V, J and clone size, that table is used; D and trimming come from the DNA. The sample lists 150,000 to 200,000 clones, 90% occurring once. This TCR came from a man aged 50-60 years with acute or convalescent COVID-19. The sequenced material came from peripheral blood.

CDR3 sequence (DNA): TGTGCCAGCATCATTAAGGGCAGGGCAGAGACCCAGTACTTC. Translating it yields CASIIKGRAETQYF. The chain employs TRBV6-5 and TRBJ2-5; possible D gene TRBD1, 5 bases. The germline V gene encodes CDR1 MNHEY and CDR2 SVGAGI. CDR3 length: 14 residues. The V end was cut by 7 bases, the J end by 4 bases, with 16 bases between.